One sample yielded the 31 T cell receptor beta chains listed below, sequenced in a study of blood T cell repertoires in COVID-19. Generated by immunoSEQ multiplex PCR, the TCRdb table keeps only in-frame clones and is missing some. Seen here are 95,000 to 120,000 clones, 81% observed once, and the top ten hold around 1.5%. Source material: peripheral blood. The receptors were sampled from a man aged 50 or older with acute or convalescent COVID-19.

The rearrangement uses TRBV11-1 and TRBJ2-3; 7 bases fit TRBD2. Germline lookup yields CDR1 SGHAT and CDR2 FQDESV (reference sequence). J gave up 0 bases and V 2 bases, and 5 bases lay outside the gene matches. This CDR3 has 16 amino acids. This chain's CDR3 is CASSLSAGVSTDTQYF. As DNA, the CDR3 is TGTGCCAGCAGCTTATCGGCGGGGGTTAGCACAGATACGCAGTATTTT.

This clone has just one count. The chain recombines TRBV4-1 with TRBJ1-3; D is unresolved. The germline gives CDR1 MGHRA, CDR2 YSYEKL. There are 14 residues in the CDR3. Trimming took 1 base from V and 4 from J, leaving 8 bases between them. The CDR3 here is CASSQVRGGNTIYF. Written as DNA, the CDR3 is TGCGCCAGCAGCCAAGTGAGAGGGGGAAACACCATATATTTT.

This clone was seen a few times. The chain is built from TRBV7-2 and TRBJ1-6; D is unresolved. CDR1 and CDR2 from the germline V gene are SGHTA and FQGNSA. This CDR3 comprises 14 residues. V dropped 3 bases and J dropped 7 bases, with 10 bases sitting between them. CDR3 amino acids: CASSFVGRNSPLHF. CDR3 in DNA: TGTGCCAGCAGCTTTGTGGGGAGAAATTCACCCCTCCACTTT.

The chain recombines TRBV5-5 with TRBJ1-6; TRBD1 matches 9 bases. Germline V gives CDR1 SGHKS, CDR2 YYEKEE (reference sequence). The J segment lost 9 bases and the V segment lost 4 bases, leaving 8 bases of the junction unmatched. The CDR3 consists of 15 residues. The CDR3 bases are TGTGCCAGCAGCGGGCCGGGACAGGGTTCTTCACCCCTCCACTTT. It specifies CASSGPGQGSSPLHF.

The chain employs TRBV3-1 (or the pseudogene TRBV3-2) and TRBJ1-5; TRBD1 is a possible D gene (5 bases). Germline V CDR1 and CDR2: LGHDT, YNNKEL (reference sequence). The V gene lost 0 bases and the J gene lost 5 bases, with 20 bases spanning the gap. The CDR3 runs 18 residues. The chain's CDR3 is CASSQEFWARKGHQPQHF. Here the CDR3 DNA reads TGTGCCAGCAGCCAAGAATTTTGGGCTAGGAAGGGGCATCAGCCCCAGCATTTT.

V gene TRBV28 combines with J gene TRBJ2-2, with D possibly TRBD2 on 5 matching bases. V lost 8 bases and J lost 8, with 18 bases in between. This CDR3 spans 14 amino acids. Per germline, CDR1 MDHEN and CDR2 SYDVKM. CDR3 sequence (DNA): TGTGCCAGCTTTGGGAGCCGGAATAGGGGGGAGCTGTTTTTT. This gives the protein CASFGSRNRGELFF.

The chain joins TRBV5-6 to TRBJ2-2; D possibly corresponds to TRBD1 (6 bases). Germline V gives CDR1 SGHDT, CDR2 YYEEEE. V lost 5 bases and J 5 bases, leaving 7 bases between the germline ends. The CDR3 loop spans 12 amino acids. The CDR3 region is CASRQGTGELFF. The CDR3 DNA follows: TGTGCCAGCAGACAGGGAACCGGGGAGCTGTTTTTT.

The chain is built from TRBV5-1 and TRBJ1-1; D unclear. Trimming took off 2 bases at V and 1 base at J, with 6 bases between the two ends. Germline CDR1 SGHRS, CDR2 YFSETQ. This CDR3 is built from 13 residues. In DNA, the CDR3 is TGCGCCAGCAGCTTTTATTGGAACACTGAAGCTTTCTTT. It encodes CASSFYWNTEAFF.

The chain recombines TRBV5-5 with TRBJ2-7; 9 positions match TRBD1. With V trimmed by 5 bases and J by 1 base, 4 bases remained unmatched. Germline loops: CDR1 SGHKS, CDR2 YYEKEE (reference sequence). The CDR3 length is 14 residues. CDR3 coding DNA: TGTGCCAGCAGTCCCGGGACAGGGTCCTACGAGCAGTACTTC. Translation: CASSPGTGSYEQYF.

This chain connects TRBV5-4 to TRBJ1-1; D perhaps matches TRBD1 (5 bases). Germline CDR1 and CDR2: SGHNT and YYREEE (reference sequence). V was clipped by 6 bases and J by 0 bases, with 12 bases between them. The CDR3 is 14 amino acids. The CDR3 DNA reads TGTGCCAGCACCTCCGGGGGGTTGAACACTGAAGCTTTCTTT. This sequence encodes CASTSGGLNTEAFF.

The chain recombines TRBV30 with TRBJ1-2, with TRBD1 as a possible D gene (6 bases). CDR3 size: 14 residues. Germline V CDR1 and CDR2: GTSNPN, SVGIG (reference sequence). The ends were cut back, 2 bases at V and 6 bases at J, with 16 bases in the middle. Here the CDR3 DNA reads TGTGCCTGGAGTTACCGGGGGGCGACAAATGGCTACACCTTC. Amino acid sequence: CAWSYRGATNGYTF. The full variable domain, with the rest looked up from reference TRBV30 and TRBJ1-2, is SQTIHQWPATLVQPVGSPLSLECTVEGTSNPNLYWYRQAAGRGLQLLFYSVGIGQISSEVPQNLSASRPQDRQFILSSKKLLLSDSGFYLCAWSYRGATNGYTFGSGTRLTVV.

The V and J genes are TRBV3-1 (or the pseudogene TRBV3-2) and TRBJ1-4; TRBD1 matches 11 bases. The CDR3 contains 14 residues. Germline V gene sequence: CDR1 LGHDT, CDR2 YNNKEL (reference sequence). The J segment lost 7 bases and the V segment lost 4 bases, leaving 2 bases of the junction unmatched. The CDR3 region has the DNA TGTGCCAGCAGCCGGACAGGGGGCGTTGAAAAACTGTTTTTT. It codes for CASSRTGGVEKLFF.

This clone was counted between two and nine times. The CDR3 region is CASSITGSPNEKLFF. CDR3 sequence (DNA): TGTGCCAGTAGTATTACCGGGTCTCCTAATGAAAAACTGTTTTTT. J is TRBJ1-4 and V is TRBV19; D unclear. Germline V lookup: CDR1 LNHDA, CDR2 SQIVND (reference sequence). Trimming took off 3 bases at V and 3 bases at J, with 11 bases between the two ends. The CDR3 is 15 amino acids. Drawing the rest from reference TRBV19 and TRBJ1-4, the complete variable domain is DGGITQSPKYLFRKEGQNVTLSCEQNLNHDAMYWYRQDPGQGLRLIYYSQIVNDFQKGDIAEGYSVSREKKESFPLTVTSAQKNPTAFYLCASSITGSPNEKLFFGSGTQLSVL.

The chain combines TRBV5-1 with TRBJ1-2; 8 bases fit TRBD1. Germline V lookup: CDR1 SGHRS, CDR2 YFSETQ. Germline trimming cut 0 bases from V and 6 bases from J; bases unmatched to any gene: 4. The CDR3 has 14 amino acids. The CDR3 reads CASSLGTGWDGYTF. In nucleotides, the CDR3 is TGCGCCAGCAGCTTGGGGACAGGGTGGGATGGCTACACCTTC.

This clone turned up a few times. The chain combines TRBV2 with TRBJ1-1; a weak D match, TRBD1 (5 bases). Per germline, CDR1 SNHLY and CDR2 FYNNEI. The V gene lost 2 bases and the J gene lost 0 bases, with 7 bases spanning the gap. The CDR3 runs 14 residues. The CDR3 DNA reads TGTGCCAGCAGTGAACAGACAGTGAACACTGAAGCTTTCTTT. This gives the protein CASSEQTVNTEAFF.

This chain joins TRBV7-8 and TRBJ2-7, with 8 bases that match TRBD1. Germline CDR1 and CDR2: SGHVS and FQNEAQ. V lost 5 bases, J lost 2 bases, and 5 bases stayed unmatched. The CDR3 runs to 14 residues. This chain's CDR3 is CASSMGQDTYEQYF. CDR3 DNA sequence: TGTGCCAGCAGCATGGGACAGGACACCTACGAGCAGTACTTC.

The rearrangement links TRBV28 to TRBJ1-2; D is perhaps TRBD1 (6 bases). Trimming stripped 10 bases from V and 2 bases from J, with 14 bases between. Germline V lookup: CDR1 MDHEN, CDR2 SYDVKM. The CDR3 is made up of 13 amino acids. CDR3 region: CATWGRPNYGYTF. As DNA, the CDR3 is TGTGCCACTTGGGGGCGGCCGAACTATGGCTACACCTTC.

The chain carries TRBV24-1 and TRBJ2-1; 16 nucleotides match TRBD2. The CDR3 is 17 amino acids. CDR1 is KGHDR and CDR2 is SFDVKD in the germline V gene. V shed 4 bases, J shed 9 bases, and the junction held 8 bases outside the gene matches. For the CDR3, the DNA is TGTGCCACCAGTGACGCCGGGACTAGCGGGGGGGCGGGTGAGCAGTTCTTC. Amino acids: CATSDAGTSGGAGEQFF.

This clone was picked up a small number of times. V and J are TRBV28 and TRBJ1-1, with 7 positions matching TRBD1. CDR3 length: 16 amino acids. Germline V gene lookup returns CDR1 MDHEN and CDR2 SYDVKM. V was pared by 1 base and J by 7 bases, with 12 bases of the junction left unmatched. The CDR3 region has the DNA TGTGCCAGCAGTTTATCTCGGGACAGTTTCTTCGGTGAAGCTTTCTTT. Translated: CASSLSRDSFFGEAFF.

In this sample, this clone turned up once. This CDR3 is CASSLSGGATDTQYF. CDR3 DNA: TGTGCCAGCAGCTTAAGCGGGGGGGCAACAGATACGCAGTATTTT. The V and J genes are TRBV7-3 and TRBJ2-3; TRBD2 agrees at 9 bases. This CDR3 comprises 15 residues. The germline V gene encodes CDR1 SGHTA and CDR2 FQGTGA. Trimming took 1 base from V and 3 from J; bases not matched to a gene: 2.

V usage is TRBV28 and J usage is TRBJ1-2; TRBD1 might be the D (5 bases). V dropped 2 bases and J dropped 5 bases, with 9 bases sitting between them. From germline, CDR1 is MDHEN and CDR2 SYDVKM. CDR3 length equals 13 residues. CDR3 nucleotide sequence: TGTGCCAGCAGTTTAGTGACAGTGTATGGCTACACCTTC. It translates to CASSLVTVYGYTF.

The V and J genes are TRBV2 and TRBJ1-5, with D possibly TRBD1 on 5 matching bases. Germline V gene sequence: CDR1 SNHLY, CDR2 FYNNEI. The CDR3 is 15 residues long. V was pared by 8 bases and J by 3 bases, with 17 bases between. The CDR3 here is CASVDGGEHNQPQHF. In nucleotides, the CDR3 is TGTGCCAGCGTCGATGGGGGGGAACACAATCAGCCCCAGCATTTT. Full variable domain (outside the CDR3, taken from reference TRBV2 and TRBJ1-5): EPEVTQTPSHQVTQMGQEVILRCVPISNHLYFYWYRQILGQKVEFLVSFYNNEISEKSEIFDDQFSVERPDGSNFTLKIRSTKLEDSAMYFCASVDGGEHNQPQHFGDGTRLSIL.

The chain combines TRBV21-1 with TRBJ1-5. TRBV21-1 is classified as a pseudogene. CDR3 length: 14 residues. The CDR3 protein is CASKTGDSHQPQHF. CDR3 in DNA: TGTGCCAGCAAGACCGGGGATTCTCATCAGCCCCAGCATTTT.

This chain connects TRBV4-2 to TRBJ1-2; the D gene is possibly TRBD1 (5 bases). The CDR3 contains 13 residues. In germline, CDR1 is LGHNA, CDR2 YNFKEQ. The V gene lost 1 base and the J gene lost 8 bases, with 11 bases spanning the gap. DNA of the CDR3: TGTGCCAGCAGCCAAGTCTATGGGGCGGGCTACACCTTC. It translates to CASSQVYGAGYTF.

The V gene is TRBV19, the J gene TRBJ1-4, with 8 bases lining up with TRBD1. Germline V lookup: CDR1 LNHDA, CDR2 SQIVND (reference sequence). This CDR3 is 12 amino acids long. V was pared by 11 bases and J by 3 bases, with 2 bases of the junction left unmatched. The CDR3 bases are TGTGCCGCCAGGGGGCCTAATGAAAAACTGTTTTTT. Its translation is CAARGPNEKLFF.

This clone has only a few counts. The chain joins TRBV6-8 to TRBJ1-5, with 8 bases aligning to TRBD1. Unmatched junction bases numbered 9, after V lost 5 bases and J lost 6 bases. CDR1 is MNHGY and CDR2 is SAAAGT in the germline V gene. The CDR3 runs 15 residues. The CDR3 nucleotides read TGTGCCAGCAGTCCTCAGGGGGCCAAGGGTCAGCCCCAGCATTTT. Translation: CASSPQGAKGQPQHF.

This chain connects TRBV30 to TRBJ1-2, with D possibly matching TRBD1 (6 bases). Germline V gene data show CDR1 as GTSNPN and CDR2 as SVGIG (reference sequence). This CDR3 region has 14 residues. The V end was cut by 4 bases, the J end by 6 bases, with 18 bases between. For the CDR3, the DNA is TGTGCCTGGACCTCAGGTGGGGGCGTGAATGGCTACACCTTC. Translating it yields CAWTSGGGVNGYTF.

The chain couples TRBV5-6 to TRBJ2-2; D may be TRBD2 (6 bases). The V gene's germline CDR1 is SGHDT and CDR2 YYEEEE. The CDR3 sequence is 15 residues long. V was shortened by 4 bases and J by 4 bases, with 14 bases between the two germline ends. The CDR3 bases are TGTGCCAGCAGCCTGGACTTGACTAGCACCGGGGAGCTGTTTTTT. Protein: CASSLDLTSTGELFF.

This clone occurred once. This sequence joins TRBV11-1 and TRBJ2-3; no clear D gene. Germline-derived CDR1 and CDR2 are SGHAT and FQDESV (reference sequence). The CDR3 totals 14 residues. Trimming shortened V by 1 base and J by 2 bases, and 7 bases separated the two germline ends. For the CDR3, the DNA is TGTGCCAGCAGCTTAGGCAGGTCCACAGATACGCAGTATTTT. Its protein is CASSLGRSTDTQYF.

The chain joins TRBV6-5 to TRBJ2-2; 9 bases agree with TRBD1. The CDR3 covers 15 residues. Losses at the gene ends were 5 bases for V and 6 bases for J; bases not matched to a gene: 7. The germline gives CDR1 MNHEY, CDR2 SVGAGI. The CDR3 loop reads CASSLGTGLAGELFF. CDR3 nucleotides: TGTGCCAGCAGTCTCGGGACAGGGTTGGCCGGGGAGCTGTTTTTT.

This clone was counted a single time. The chain joins TRBV5-1 to TRBJ2-2, with 9 bases matching TRBD1. V shed 4 bases, J shed 5 bases, and the junction held 9 bases outside the gene matches. Germline lookup yields CDR1 SGHRS and CDR2 YFSETQ. The length of the CDR3 is 16 residues. This chain's CDR3 is CASSPKGQGGTGELFF. In DNA, the CDR3 is TGCGCCAGCAGCCCGAAGGGACAGGGAGGGACCGGGGAGCTGTTTTTT. The variable domain in full, completed from reference TRBV5-1 and TRBJ2-2, reads KAGVTQTPRYLIKTRGQQVTLSCSPISGHRSVSWYQQTPGQGLQFLFEYFSETQRNKGNFPGRFSGRQFSNSRSEMNVSTLELGDSALYLCASSPKGQGGTGELFFGEGSRLTVL.